This entry features one T cell receptor beta chain sequence. Generated by immunoSEQ multiplex PCR, the TCRdb table keeps only in-frame clones and is missing some. The sample has about 36,000 clones, 90% seen once. This specimen belongs to a study of blood T cell repertoires in COVID-19. Sample: peripheral blood. This clonotype originated in a human donor in a cohort sampled during active COVID-19.

The CDR3 spells CASSTWRHSGNEQFF. The CDR3 region has the DNA TGTGCCAGCAGTACGTGGAGGCATTCGGGCAATGAGCAGTTCTTC. The rearrangement joins TRBV3-1 (or the pseudogene TRBV3-2) to TRBJ2-1; D is possibly TRBD2 (5 bases). The CDR3 extends over 15 amino acids. V lost 6 bases to trimming and J lost 6 bases, with 18 bases between them. Germline V gene data show CDR1 as LGHDT and CDR2 as YNNKEL (reference sequence).